Each of the 23 T cell receptor beta chains below was sequenced from the same sample in a study of regulatory T cells in long-lasting Graves disease. The time point here: newly diagnosed GD, antithyroid drugs for less than 3 months. After RNA was extracted from PBMCs, the TCR library was made from it. In building TCR beta libraries, iRepertoire HTBI primers were used together with Arm-PCR of CDR3 regions. Using its own MiXCR run on the multiplex PCR reads, TCRdb lists one record per CDR3 protein. The data contain some 500,000 distinct CDR3 sequences, approximately 15% of them singletons. The sample was also linked to a second study, of T cells in Graves' hyperthyroidism and ophthalmopathy.

Sequencing was performed on peripheral blood mononuclear cells (PBMCs), taken at new diagnosis, from a patient treated with antithyroid drugs. All receptors derive from a man aged 25 to 45 with Graves disease.

This clonotype was counted many times. V and J are TRBV19 and TRBJ1-1; no reliable D call. V was cut by 3 bases and J by 6 bases, with 14 bases left in between. The germline gives CDR1 LNHDA, CDR2 SQIVND (reference sequence). The CDR3 runs to 14 residues. CDR3 sequence: CASSITSTNAEAFF. The CDR3 DNA is TGTGCCAGTAGTATCACCAGCACCAACGCTGAAGCTTTCTTT.

Note on this clonotype: One end of the junction is discordant with germline, which a read error may explain. The gene calls are TRBV5-5 and TRBJ1-1, with TRBD1 matching 7 bases. The V gene's germline CDR1 is SGHKS and CDR2 YYEKEE (reference sequence). CDR3 length: 16 residues. In DNA form, the CDR3 reads TGTGCCAGCAGCTTGGGGGTAGGACAGGTCGACACTAAAGCTCTCTTT. It encodes CASSLGVGQVDTKALF.

The chain recombines TRBV20-1 with TRBJ1-5; 8 nucleotides line up with TRBD1. Per germline, CDR1 DFQATT and CDR2 SNEGSKA (reference sequence). This CDR3 has 16 residues. Trimming at V came to 5 bases and at J to 0 bases, leaving 9 bases not matched to a gene. CDR3: CSAFDRGPNSNQPQHF. The CDR3 DNA reads as TGCAGTGCTTTCGACAGGGGCCCAAATAGCAATCAGCCCCAGCATTTT.

On this clonotype: This may arise from a read error, as a much more abundant clone is one base away. The chain combines TRBV11-3 with TRBJ1-5, with a weak D call TRBD1 (5 bases). This CDR3 has 13 amino acids. Germline V CDR1 and CDR2: SGHNT, YENEEA. CDR3 in amino acids: CASSSPGKQPQRF. The CDR3 region has the DNA TGTGCCAGCAGCTCCCCAGGGAAACAGCCCCAGCGTTTT.

This clonotype was seen ten or more times. This chain joins TRBV12-3 or TRBV12-4 and TRBJ2-3; D is undetermined. The CDR3 sequence is 14 residues long. V lost 5 bases to trimming and J lost 6 bases, with 15 bases between them. CDR3 amino acids: CASSADLTRDTQYF. CDR3 DNA sequence: TGTGCCAGCAGTGCGGACCTTACGAGGGATACGCAGTATTTT.

This clonotype was seen many times. This chain joins TRBV30 and TRBJ2-7; D gene unclear. V shed 2 bases and J shed 2 bases, with 10 bases lying between them. CDR1 and CDR2 (germline): GTSNPN, SVGIG (reference sequence). The CDR3 is made up of 13 amino acids. The CDR3 is CAWSPGSTYEQYF. The CDR3 bases are TGTGCCTGGAGTCCGGGTTCTACCTACGAGCAGTACTTC.

The chain combines TRBV7-2 with TRBJ1-5, with a weak D call TRBD1 (5 bases). Germline CDR1 SGHTA, CDR2 FQGNSA. This CDR3 has 15 amino acids. The V gene lost 5 bases and the J gene lost 7 bases, with 18 bases spanning the gap. Written as DNA, the CDR3 is TGTGCCAGCAGCACCGGGACGGTGGGGGAACAGCCCCAGCATTTT. Residues: CASSTGTVGEQPQHF.

This clonotype has just a few counts. This chain joins TRBV18 and TRBJ2-1; 16 nucleotides line up with TRBD2. There are 17 residues in the CDR3. V lost 2 bases and J lost 9; bases outside the gene matches: 7. CDR1 and CDR2 (germline): KGHSH, LQKENI. CDR3 coding DNA: TGTGCCAGCTCACCAAATCCGGGACTAGCGGGAGGGGGTGAGCAGTTCTTC. This gives the protein CASSPNPGLAGGGEQFF. Looking up the rest from reference TRBV18 and TRBJ2-1 gives the full variable domain: NAGVMQNPRHLVRRRGQEARLRCSPMKGHSHVYWYRQLPEEGLKFMVYLQKENIIDESGMPKERFSAEFPKEGPSILRIQQVVRGDSAAYFCASSPNPGLAGGGEQFFGPGTRLTVL.

This clonotype was recorded at least ten times. The J gene is TRBJ2-3, the V gene TRBV12-3 or TRBV12-4; tentatively, D is TRBD2 (6 bases). Trimming took off 3 bases at V and 2 bases at J, with 9 bases between the two ends. CDR3 size: 14 residues. The CDR3 loop is CASSFGGDTDTQYF. The CDR3 DNA reads TGTGCCAGCAGTTTCGGCGGGGACACAGATACGCAGTATTTT.

CDR3 bases: TGTGCCAGCAGCCAAGATCAGAGCAGGGGCTACGAGCAGTACTTC. Protein sequence: CASSQDQSRGYEQYF. The chain joins TRBV4-2 to TRBJ2-7, with D possibly TRBD1 on 6 matching bases. The germline V gene has CDR1 LGHNA and CDR2 YNFKEQ. V was pared by 0 bases and J by 3 bases, with 12 bases between. The CDR3 runs to 15 residues.

Ten or more counts support this clonotype. The chain uses TRBV20-1 and TRBJ1-1; TRBD1 is a possible D gene (6 bases). Germline V lookup: CDR1 DFQATT, CDR2 SNEGSKA (reference sequence). V dropped 6 bases and J dropped 7 bases, with 18 bases sitting between them. CDR3 length equals 13 residues. The CDR3 region has the DNA TGCAGTGCAAAGAGGACGGGGACAAGTGAAGCTTTCTTT. Translation gives CSAKRTGTSEAFF.

This clonotype was seen ten or more times. The chain is built from TRBV5-1 and TRBJ2-2; 12 positions match TRBD1. There are 16 residues in the CDR3. V lost 0 bases to trimming and J lost 8 bases; unmatched junction nucleotides: 5. The germline V gene encodes CDR1 SGHRS and CDR2 YFSETQ. CDR3 in amino acids: CASSLAGTGGAGELFF. CDR3 in DNA: TGCGCCAGCAGCTTGGCCGGGACAGGGGGCGCGGGGGAGCTGTTTTTT.

The table lists this clonotype with many counts. The chain recombines TRBV20-1 with TRBJ1-6; 8 positions agree with TRBD1. The CDR3 loop spans 14 amino acids. Germline V gene sequence: CDR1 DFQATT, CDR2 SNEGSKA (reference sequence). Trimming took 3 bases from V and 9 from J; bases not matched to a gene: 7. The CDR3 DNA reads as TGCAGTGCTAGTGGTGGACAGGGCAGTTCACCCCTCCACTTT. It codes for CSASGGQGSSPLHF.

The chain combines TRBV7-9 with TRBJ2-5; 10 nucleotides line up with TRBD1. CDR3 length: 15 amino acids. The germline V gene encodes CDR1 SEHNR and CDR2 FQNEAQ (reference sequence). V was pared by 2 bases and J by 5 bases, with 5 bases of the junction left unmatched. CDR3 protein: CASSLNGQGGETQYF. Here the CDR3 DNA reads TGTGCCAGCAGCTTAAACGGACAGGGGGGCGAGACCCAGTACTTC.

This rearrangement joins TRBV10-1 to TRBJ2-1; D remains unclear. Trimming took 5 bases from V and 10 from J, leaving 12 bases between them. The CDR3 totals 12 residues. Germline V gives CDR1 WNHNN, CDR2 SYGVQD (reference sequence). Here the CDR3 reads CASSPGGYEQFF. DNA of the CDR3: TGCGCCAGCAGTCCGGGCGGCTACGAGCAGTTCTTC.

Turning to this clonotype: This may come from a read error, since a much larger clone is one base off. V gene TRBV20-1 combines with J gene TRBJ2-3, with TRBD1 matching 11 bases. The V gene end was trimmed by 5 bases and the J gene end by 8 bases; junction bases not matched to a gene: 9. The CDR3 runs 14 residues. CDR1 is DFQATT and CDR2 is SNEGSKA in the germline V gene (reference sequence). CDR3 coding DNA: TGCAGTGCTGGACAGGGGGCGTATTTAGGTACGCAGTATTTT. Translating it yields CSAGQGAYLGTQYF.

This clonotype was picked up a small number of times. The V gene is TRBV5-1, the J gene TRBJ2-2; 8 bases map to TRBD2. The CDR3 is made up of 15 amino acids. The V and J ends lost 4 bases and 5 bases, in that order; junction bases with no gene match: 7. Germline V CDR1 and CDR2: SGHRS, YFSETQ. CDR3 amino acids: CASSPEGGRTGELFF. The CDR3, as DNA: TGCGCCAGCAGCCCGGAAGGCGGGAGGACCGGGGAGCTGTTTTTT. The complete variable domain, with remaining parts taken from reference TRBV5-1 and TRBJ2-2, reads KAGVTQTPRYLIKTRGQQVTLSCSPISGHRSVSWYQQTPGQGLQFLFEYFSETQRNKGNFPGRFSGRQFSNSRSEMNVSTLELGDSALYLCASSPEGGRTGELFFGEGSRLTVL.

Concerning this clonotype itself: A clone one base away is much larger, so this may be a read error. V gene TRBV30 combines with J gene TRBJ2-7, with 13 bases aligning to TRBD2. Germline CDR1 reads GTSNPN; CDR2 reads SVGIG (reference sequence). The CDR3 is 15 amino acids. V gave up 0 bases and J gave up 2 bases; unmatched junction bases: 1. CDR3 nucleotides: TGTGCCTGGAGTGTACTAGCGGGAGGGCCCTACGAGCAGTACTTC. This sequence encodes CAWSVLAGGPYEQYF.

V is TRBV27 and J is TRBJ2-7; 12 positions agree with TRBD2. The CDR3 extends over 13 amino acids. Trimming cost V 6 bases and J 8 bases; bases outside gene matches: 5. The germline CDR1 and CDR2 sequences are MNHEY and SMNVEV (reference sequence). The CDR3 region has the DNA TGTGCCAGCAGGACCGGACTAGCGGGGAAGCAGTACTTC. Amino acids: CASRTGLAGKQYF.

This clonotype was recorded at least ten times. V gene TRBV19 combines with J gene TRBJ2-1; D not certain. Germline CDR1 reads LNHDA; CDR2 reads SQIVND (reference sequence). Trimming stripped 3 bases from V and 5 bases from J, with 23 bases between. The CDR3 runs 18 residues. CDR3 nucleotide sequence: TGTGCCAGTAGTATCCGCGGCCCCCTCGCCTCTACGAACAATGAGCAGTTCTTC. Translated: CASSIRGPLASTNNEQFF.

This clonotype occurred a few times. The CDR3 protein is CASSLGGLAGGSDTQYF. DNA of the CDR3: TGTGCCAGCAGCTTAGGGGGACTAGCGGGAGGCTCAGATACGCAGTATTTT. The chain couples TRBV11-2 to TRBJ2-3; 15 bases are shared with TRBD2. CDR3 size: 17 residues. V lost 1 base and J lost 4; bases outside the gene matches: 3. CDR1 and CDR2 (germline): SGHAT, FQNNGV.

There are a few counts of this clonotype. V gene TRBV5-5 combines with J gene TRBJ2-7, with a possible D match to TRBD2 (6 bases). V shed 0 bases and J shed 3 bases, with 16 bases lying between them. CDR3 length: 16 residues. Germline-derived CDR1 and CDR2 are SGHKS and YYEKEE (reference sequence). The CDR3 region has the DNA TGTGCCAGCAGCTTGGTAGGAGGTGGGAGGCTCTACGAGCAGTACTTC. Translation gives CASSLVGGGRLYEQYF. The full variable domain, rest sourced from reference TRBV5-5 and TRBJ2-7, is DAGVTQSPTHLIKTRGQQVTLRCSPISGHKSVSWYQQVLGQGPQFIFQYYEKEERGRGNFPDRFSARQFPNYSSELNVNALLLGDSALYLCASSLVGGGRLYEQYFGPGTRLTVT.

This clonotype was counted at least ten times. CDR3 nucleotides: TGCAGCGTTGAGGTACGGGGACTTGCCGTCTCCTACAATGAGCAGTTCTTC. Its translation is CSVEVRGLAVSYNEQFF. V usage is TRBV29-1 and J usage is TRBJ2-1; D may be TRBD2 (6 bases). The CDR3 is 17 residues long. Germline V gives CDR1 SQVTM, CDR2 ANQGSEA. With 3 bases removed from V and 0 bases from J, the gap between germline ends came to 18 bases.